The rows below give T cell receptor beta chains drawn from one sample of a study of tumor-infiltrating lymphocytes in primary liver carcinoma. TCRdb re-derived calls from the multiplex PCR reads in MiXCR, one entry per CDR3 protein. The sample consists of fewer than 350,000 distinct CDR3 sequences, 65% of them appearing once. Sequenced input: peripheral blood. Every receptor here comes from a man aged 40-50 years with primary liver carcinoma and hepatitis B virus infection. The CDR3 runs from the conserved cysteine through the conserved F or W. D genes are given only for firm matches. Part of the rows lack a size; the others show once, few, many or a class for expanded clones.

D: TRBD2
V: TRBV28
size: few
J: TRBJ2-5
CDR3: CASSLSVGSGRMKTQYF

D: TRBD1
V: TRBV4-1
size: .
J: TRBJ1-2
CDR3: CAGSQGEGTGLGRMYGYTF

D: .
V: TRBV14
size: few
J: TRBJ2-3
CDR3: CASSQGGLNTQYF

D: TRBD2
V: TRBV10-3
size: .
J: TRBJ2-7
CDR3: CAISDIGTTDSYGQYF

D: TRBD1
V: TRBV30
size: few
J: TRBJ2-5
CDR3: CAWIPGQGPQETQYF

D: .
V: TRBV24-1
size: .
J: TRBJ2-3
CDR3: CATSGLTRDTQYF

D: .
V: TRBV10-3
size: .
J: TRBJ2-1
CDR3: CAISELECNEQFF

D: TRBD1
V: TRBV6-2/TRBV6-3
size: .
J: TRBJ1-5
CDR3: CASSSTRGPQHQHF

D: TRBD2
V: TRBV6-2/TRBV6-3
size: .
J: TRBJ2-3
CDR3: CASRVTGGRDTQYF

D: TRBD1
V: TRBV4-3
size: medium-sized
J: TRBJ2-7
CDR3: CASSQEAPGTGRYEQYF

D: TRBD1
V: TRBV5-4
size: few
J: TRBJ1-1
CDR3: CASSRGGRGSTEAFF

D: .
V: TRBV6-6
size: many
J: TRBJ2-7
CDR3: CASSSSSNQGPRDEQYF

D: .
V: TRBV28
size: .
J: TRBJ1-4
CDR3: CASSPPVGLGDEKLFF

D: .
V: TRBV5-5
size: .
J: TRBJ2-3
CDR3: CASRPMGTGTDMQYF

D: TRBD2
V: TRBV7-9
size: few
J: TRBJ2-7
CDR3: CASSSPRGTSVYEQYF

D: TRBD1
V: TRBV14
size: few
J: TRBJ1-3
CDR3: CASSIRQGPGNTIYF